Presented here are 2 T cell receptor beta chains from one specimen sequenced in a study of blood T cell repertoires in COVID-19. Sequencing was performed with immunoSEQ multiplex PCR; in TCRdb, only in-frame clones are kept and a portion is missing. Altogether around 130,000 clones are present, roughly 89% being singletons, with the ten largest covering roughly 18%. Input material: peripheral blood. The receptor source for this set is a man aged 45-65 years with active or convalescent COVID-19.

J is TRBJ1-3 and V is TRBV9; 8 nucleotides line up with TRBD1. CDR3 length equals 16 residues. After removal of 2 bases from V and 2 bases from J, the junction contained 6 bases not matched to a gene. Germline CDR1 is SGDLS and CDR2 is YYNGEE. The CDR3 region is CASSVAPQGAGNTIYF. CDR3 DNA: TGTGCCAGCAGCGTCGCCCCACAGGGGGCTGGAAACACCATATATTTT.

The chain carries TRBV9 and TRBJ2-7, with 7 bases lining up with TRBD1. The CDR3 is made up of 13 amino acids. Unmatched junction bases numbered 6, after V lost 4 bases and J lost 5 bases. Germline V lookup: CDR1 SGDLS, CDR2 YYNGEE. The CDR3 sequence: CASSSTGLDEQYF. In nucleotides, the CDR3 is TGTGCCAGCAGCTCGACAGGGTTAGACGAGCAGTACTTC. Supplemented by reference TRBV9 and TRBJ2-7, the full variable domain reads DSGVTQTPKHLITATGQRVTLRCSPRSGDLSVYWYQQSLDQGLQFLIQYYNGEERAKGNILERFSAQQFPDLHSELNLSSLELGDSALYFCASSSTGLDEQYFGPGTRLTVT.